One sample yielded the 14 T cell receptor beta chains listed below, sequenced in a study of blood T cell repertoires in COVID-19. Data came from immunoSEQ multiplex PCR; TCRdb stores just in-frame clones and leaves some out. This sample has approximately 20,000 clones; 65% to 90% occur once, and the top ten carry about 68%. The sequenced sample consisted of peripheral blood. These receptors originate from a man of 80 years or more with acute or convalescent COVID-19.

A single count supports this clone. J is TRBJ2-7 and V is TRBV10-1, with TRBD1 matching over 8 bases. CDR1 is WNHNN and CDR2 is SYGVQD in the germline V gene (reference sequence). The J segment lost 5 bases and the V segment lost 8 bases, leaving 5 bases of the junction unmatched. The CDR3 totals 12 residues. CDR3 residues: CASPDRAHEQYF. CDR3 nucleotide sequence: TGCGCCAGCCCGGACAGGGCCCACGAGCAGTACTTC.

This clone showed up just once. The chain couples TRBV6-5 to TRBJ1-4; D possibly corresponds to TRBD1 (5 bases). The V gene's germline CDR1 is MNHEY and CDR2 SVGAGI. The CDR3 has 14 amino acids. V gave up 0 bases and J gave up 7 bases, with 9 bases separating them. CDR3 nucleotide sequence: TGTGCCAGCAGTTACTCGGACGACAGTGAAAAACTGTTTTTT. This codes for CASSYSDDSEKLFF.

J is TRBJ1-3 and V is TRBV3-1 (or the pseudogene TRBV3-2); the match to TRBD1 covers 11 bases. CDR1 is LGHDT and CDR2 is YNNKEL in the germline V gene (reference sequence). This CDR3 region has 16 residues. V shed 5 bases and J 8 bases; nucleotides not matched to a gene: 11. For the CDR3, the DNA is TGTGCCAGCAGCAGTTGGACAGGGGGCGCCGAGTACACCATATATTTT. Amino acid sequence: CASSSWTGGAEYTIYF.

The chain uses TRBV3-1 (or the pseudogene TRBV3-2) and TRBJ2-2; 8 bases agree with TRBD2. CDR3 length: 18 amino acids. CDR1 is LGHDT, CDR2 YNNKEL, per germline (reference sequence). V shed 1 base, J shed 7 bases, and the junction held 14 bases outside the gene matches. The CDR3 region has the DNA TGTGCCAGCAGCCAAGCCCAGGTCCTGACCACTAGCGGCGGGGAGCTGTTTTTT. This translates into CASSQAQVLTTSGGELFF.

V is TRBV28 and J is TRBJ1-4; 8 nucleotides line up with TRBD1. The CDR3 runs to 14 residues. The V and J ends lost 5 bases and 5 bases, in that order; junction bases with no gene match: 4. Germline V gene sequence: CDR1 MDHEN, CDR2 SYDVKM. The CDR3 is CASSNRGINEKLFF. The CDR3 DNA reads TGTGCCAGCAGTAACAGGGGGATCAATGAAAAACTGTTTTTT.

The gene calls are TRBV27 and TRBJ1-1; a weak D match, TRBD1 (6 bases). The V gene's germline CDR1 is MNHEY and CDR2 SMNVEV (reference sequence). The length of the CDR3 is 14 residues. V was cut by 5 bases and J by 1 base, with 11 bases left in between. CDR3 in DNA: TGTGCCAGCAGTCCAAGGGGACAGAACACTGAAGCTTTCTTT. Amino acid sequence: CASSPRGQNTEAFF.

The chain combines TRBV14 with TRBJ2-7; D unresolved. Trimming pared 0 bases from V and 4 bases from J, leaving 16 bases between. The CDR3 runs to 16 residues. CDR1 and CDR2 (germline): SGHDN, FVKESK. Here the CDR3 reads CASSQESPRRGYEQYF. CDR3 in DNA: TGTGCCAGCAGCCAAGAATCGCCACGAAGAGGTTACGAGCAGTACTTC.

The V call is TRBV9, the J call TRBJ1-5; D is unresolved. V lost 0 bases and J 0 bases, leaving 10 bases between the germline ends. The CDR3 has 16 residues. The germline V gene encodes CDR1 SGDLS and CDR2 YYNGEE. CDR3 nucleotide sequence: TGTGCCAGCAGCGTAGATGTAGGCGGTAGCAATCAGCCCCAGCATTTT. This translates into CASSVDVGGSNQPQHF.

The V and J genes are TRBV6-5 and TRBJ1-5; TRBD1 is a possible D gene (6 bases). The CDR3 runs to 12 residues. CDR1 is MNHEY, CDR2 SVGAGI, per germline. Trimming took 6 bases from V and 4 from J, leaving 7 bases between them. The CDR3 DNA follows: TGTGCCAGCAGACAGGGTAATCAGCCCCAGCATTTT. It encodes CASRQGNQPQHF.

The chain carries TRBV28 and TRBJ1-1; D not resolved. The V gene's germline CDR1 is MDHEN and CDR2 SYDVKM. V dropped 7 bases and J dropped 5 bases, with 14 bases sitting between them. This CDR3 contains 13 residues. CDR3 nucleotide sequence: TGTGCCAGCACTCCCACGCGGGGAACTGAAGCTTTCTTT. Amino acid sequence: CASTPTRGTEAFF.

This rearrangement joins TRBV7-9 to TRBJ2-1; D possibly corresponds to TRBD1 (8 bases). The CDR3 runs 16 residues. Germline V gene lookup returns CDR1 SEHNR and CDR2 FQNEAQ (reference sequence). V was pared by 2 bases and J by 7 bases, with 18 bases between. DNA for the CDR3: TGTGCCAGCAGCTTACTCCTAGGACAGGGAGGGAATGAGCAGTTCTTC. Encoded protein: CASSLLLGQGGNEQFF. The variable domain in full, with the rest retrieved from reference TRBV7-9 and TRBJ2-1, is DTGVSQNPRHKITKRGQNVTFRCDPISEHNRLYWYRQTLGQGPEFLTYFQNEAQLEKSRLLSDRFSAERPKGSFSTLEIQRTEQGDSAMYLCASSLLLGQGGNEQFFGPGTRLTVL.

As DNA, the CDR3 is TGTGCCAGCGCCCCAACAGCGCGCAGGGACCGACATCTAGGGGGCTATGGCTACACCTTC. Translated, it gives CASAPTARRDRHLGGYGYTF. The chain couples TRBV28 to TRBJ1-2; possible D gene TRBD1, 6 bases. Per germline, CDR1 MDHEN and CDR2 SYDVKM. Trimming took off 8 bases at V and 4 bases at J, with 35 bases between the two ends. The CDR3 runs to 20 residues.

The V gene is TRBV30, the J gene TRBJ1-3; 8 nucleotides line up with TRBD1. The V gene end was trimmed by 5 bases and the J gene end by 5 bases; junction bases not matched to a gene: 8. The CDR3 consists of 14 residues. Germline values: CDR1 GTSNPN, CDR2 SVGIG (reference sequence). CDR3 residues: CAWDLGTGRNTIYF. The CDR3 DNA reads TGTGCCTGGGACCTTGGGACAGGAAGAAACACCATATATTTT.

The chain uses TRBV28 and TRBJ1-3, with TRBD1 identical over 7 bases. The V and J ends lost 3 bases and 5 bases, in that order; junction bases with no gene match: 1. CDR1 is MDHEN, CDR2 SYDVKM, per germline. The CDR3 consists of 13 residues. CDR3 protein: CASSLTGRNTIYF. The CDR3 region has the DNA TGTGCCAGCAGTTTGACAGGGAGAAACACCATATATTTT.